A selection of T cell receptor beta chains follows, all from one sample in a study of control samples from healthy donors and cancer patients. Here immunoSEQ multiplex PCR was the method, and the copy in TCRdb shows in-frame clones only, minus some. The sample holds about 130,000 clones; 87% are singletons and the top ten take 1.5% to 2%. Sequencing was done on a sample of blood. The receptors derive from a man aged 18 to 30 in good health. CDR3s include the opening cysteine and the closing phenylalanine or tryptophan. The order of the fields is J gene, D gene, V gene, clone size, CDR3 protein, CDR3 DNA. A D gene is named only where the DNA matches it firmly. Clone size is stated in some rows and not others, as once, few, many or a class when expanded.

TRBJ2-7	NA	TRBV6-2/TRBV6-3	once	CASSPPVYRSSYEQYF	TGTGCCAGCAGCCCGCCGGTCTACAGGAGCTCCTACGAGCAGTACTTC
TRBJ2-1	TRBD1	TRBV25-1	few	CASSAGQGPNEQFF	TGTGCCAGCAGTGCAGGACAGGGGCCGAATGAGCAGTTCTTC
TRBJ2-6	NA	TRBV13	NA	CASSLRRGYQPGANVLTF	TGTGCCAGCAGCCTCCGACGTGGGTACCAGCCTGGGGCCAACGTCCTGACTTTC
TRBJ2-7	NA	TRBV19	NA	CASHGRGPSEEQYF	TGTGCCAGTCATGGGAGAGGGCCGTCGGAAGAGCAGTACTTC
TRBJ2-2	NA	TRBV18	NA	CASSRDEADTGELFF	TGTGCCAGCTCACGGGACGAGGCGGACACCGGGGAGCTGTTTTTT
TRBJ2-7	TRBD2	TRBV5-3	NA	CARSLVTSGRGDEQYF	TGTGCCAGAAGCTTGGTGACTAGCGGGAGGGGCGACGAGCAGTACTTC
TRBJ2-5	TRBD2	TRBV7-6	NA	CASSFRTSGRAYQETQYF	TGTGCCAGCAGCTTCCGGACTAGCGGGAGGGCCTACCAAGAGACCCAGTACTTC
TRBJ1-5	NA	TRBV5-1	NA	CASSRAGNQPQHF	TGCGCCAGCAGCAGGGCAGGGAATCAGCCCCAGCATTTT
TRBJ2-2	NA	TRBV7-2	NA	CASNMKGVNTGELFF	TGTGCCAGCAACATGAAGGGCGTGAACACCGGGGAGCTGTTTTTT
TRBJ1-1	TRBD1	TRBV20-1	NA	CSARTGGEAFF	TGCAGTGCTAGGACAGGGGGTGAAGCTTTCTTT
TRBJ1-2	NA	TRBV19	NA	CASSDRTRDGYTF	TGTGCCAGTAGTGATAGGACCCGCGATGGCTACACCTTC
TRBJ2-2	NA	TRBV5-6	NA	CASSLEGRLANTGELFF	TGTGCCAGCAGCTTGGAAGGCCGACTCGCGAACACCGGGGAGCTGTTTTTT
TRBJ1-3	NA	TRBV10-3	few	CAIRVTEPYSGNTIYF	TGTGCCATCAGGGTGACAGAGCCCTACTCTGGAAACACCATATATTTT
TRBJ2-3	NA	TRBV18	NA	CASSPGFLTDTQYF	TGTGCCAGCTCACCAGGATTTCTTACAGATACGCAGTATTTT
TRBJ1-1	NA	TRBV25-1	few	CASSRNTEAFF	TGTGCCAGCAGCCGGAACACTGAAGCTTTCTTT
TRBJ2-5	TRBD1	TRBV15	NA	CATRTSGTGFGETQYF	TGTGCCACCAGAACCTCCGGGACAGGGTTCGGAGAGACCCAGTACTTC
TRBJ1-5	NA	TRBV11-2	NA	CASSSTRWGEGNQPQHF	TGTGCCAGCAGCTCGACCCGATGGGGAGAGGGCAATCAGCCCCAGCATTTT
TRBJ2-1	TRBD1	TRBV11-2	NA	CASSLAAGGNEQFF	TGTGCCAGCAGCTTAGCTGCAGGGGGCAATGAGCAGTTCTTC
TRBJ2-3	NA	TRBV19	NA	CASSSRGDTQYF	TGTGCCAGTAGTAGTAGGGGGGATACGCAGTATTTT
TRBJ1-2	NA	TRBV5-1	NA	CASSPGQNGYTF	TGCGCCAGCAGCCCCGGACAGAATGGCTACACCTTC
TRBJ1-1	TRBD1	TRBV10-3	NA	CAISLGQGSPEAFF	TGTGCCATCAGTCTGGGACAGGGGAGTCCTGAAGCTTTCTTT
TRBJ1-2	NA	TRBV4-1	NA	CASSPATINYGYTF	TGCGCCAGCTCCCCAGCGACCATTAACTATGGCTACACCTTC
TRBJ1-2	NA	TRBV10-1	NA	CASSDWGLNQTF	TGCGCCAGCAGTGATTGGGGTCTCAATCAGACCTTC
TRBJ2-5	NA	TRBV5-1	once	CASSLSGQETQYF	TGCGCCAGCAGCTTGTCTGGTCAAGAGACCCAGTACTTC
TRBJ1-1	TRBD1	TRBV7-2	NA	CASSSFPRGSNTEAFF	TGTGCCAGCAGCTCGTTTCCCAGGGGGTCGAACACTGAAGCTTTCTTT
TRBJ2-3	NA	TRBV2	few	CASSEYGNIDTQYF	TGTGCCAGCAGTGAATATGGGAACATAGATACGCAGTATTTT
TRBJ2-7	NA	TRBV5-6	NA	CASSKLGPWEEQYF	TGTGCCAGCAGCAAACTGGGACCTTGGGAGGAGCAGTACTTC
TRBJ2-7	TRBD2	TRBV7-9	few	CASSYGLAGRDEQYF	TGTGCCAGCAGCTACGGACTAGCGGGTCGGGACGAGCAGTACTTC
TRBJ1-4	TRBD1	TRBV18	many	CASSPSGQNEKLFF	TGTGCCAGCTCGCCCTCGGGACAGAATGAAAAACTGTTTTTT
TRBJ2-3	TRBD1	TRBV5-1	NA	CATSTGASTDTQYF	TGCGCCACTTCGACAGGGGCCAGCACAGATACGCAGTATTTT
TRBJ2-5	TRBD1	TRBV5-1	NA	CASSPGTGDVETQYF	TGCGCCAGCAGCCCAGGGACAGGGGACGTAGAGACCCAGTACTTC
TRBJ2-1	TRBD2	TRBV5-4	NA	CASSLAGLGINEQFF	TGTGCCAGCAGCTTGGCGGGACTAGGTATCAATGAGCAGTTCTTC
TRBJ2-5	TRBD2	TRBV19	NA	CASSPRGLAGTQETQYF	TGTGCCAGTAGCCCGAGAGGACTAGCGGGGACCCAAGAGACCCAGTACTTC
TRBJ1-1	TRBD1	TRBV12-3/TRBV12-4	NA	CASSLKGGVEAFF	TGTGCCAGCAGTTTAAAAGGGGGCGTTGAAGCTTTCTTT
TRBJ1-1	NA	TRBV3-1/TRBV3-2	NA	CASSQARGYSEAFF	TGTGCCAGCAGCCAGGCCAGAGGGTATTCTGAAGCTTTCTTT
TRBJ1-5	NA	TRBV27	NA	CASSFSRNQPQHF	TGTGCCAGCAGTTTTTCCAGGAATCAGCCCCAGCATTTT
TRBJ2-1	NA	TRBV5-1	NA	CASSLGAGSSSYNEQFF	TGCGCCAGCAGCTTGGGAGCAGGATCGAGCTCCTACAATGAGCAGTTCTTC
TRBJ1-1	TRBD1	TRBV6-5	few	CASSYSGTENTEAFF	TGTGCCAGCAGTTACTCAGGGACAGAGAACACTGAAGCTTTCTTT
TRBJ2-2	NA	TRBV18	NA	CASSVGSTGELFF	TGTGCCAGCTCAGTCGGGAGCACCGGGGAGCTGTTTTTT
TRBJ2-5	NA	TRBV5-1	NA	CASSLGAGQETQYF	TGCGCCAGCAGCTTGGGGGCCGGCCAAGAGACCCAGTACTTC
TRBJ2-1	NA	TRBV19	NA	CASSIVGVNEQFF	TGTGCCAGTAGTATTGTAGGGGTCAATGAGCAGTTCTTC
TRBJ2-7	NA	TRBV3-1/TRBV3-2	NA	CASSQDSRLQYF	TGTGCCAGCAGCCAAGATTCCCGGCTGCAGTACTTC
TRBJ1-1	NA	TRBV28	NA	CASSPLIGANTEAFF	TGTGCCAGCAGCCCCTTAATTGGGGCGAACACTGAAGCTTTCTTT
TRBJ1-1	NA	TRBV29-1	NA	CSVERGGNTEAFF	TGCAGCGTTGAAAGGGGAGGCAACACTGAAGCTTTCTTT
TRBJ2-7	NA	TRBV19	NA	CASSSLGVPSSYEQYF	TGTGCCAGTAGTTCACTGGGGGTCCCAAGCTCCTACGAGCAGTACTTC
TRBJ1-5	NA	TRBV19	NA	CAIRGGSNQPQHF	TGTGCCATAAGGGGGGGGAGCAATCAGCCCCAGCATTTT